The 21 T cell receptor beta chains below come from one sample, sequenced in a study of cytomegalovirus exposure and HLA in healthy donors. TCRdb's table, derived via immunoSEQ multiplex PCR, lists solely in-frame clones and lacks some. The sample records under 150,000 clones, 85% to 90% being singletons. Sequenced sample: PBMCs. The receptors derive from a man between 18 and 35 years old in good health and CMV-seropositive.

The chain is built from TRBV7-6 and TRBJ2-1; a weak D match, TRBD1 (5 bases). From germline, CDR1 is SGHVS and CDR2 FNYEAQ. This CDR3 spans 16 amino acids. V lost 5 bases to trimming and J lost 0 bases, with 14 bases between them. The CDR3 reads CASSPQGLSSYNEQFF. As DNA, the CDR3 is TGTGCCAGCAGCCCCCAGGGTCTGAGCTCCTACAATGAGCAGTTCTTC.

The chain links TRBV6-5 to TRBJ1-5; tentative D call: TRBD1 (5 bases). Germline CDR1 is MNHEY and CDR2 is SVGAGI. The germline V and J ends were trimmed by 7 bases and 4 bases, with 14 bases remaining between them. This CDR3 contains 14 residues. DNA of the CDR3: TGTGCCAGCACCCCCCCAGGGCCTAATCAGCCCCAGCATTTT. This gives the protein CASTPPGPNQPQHF.

The chain employs TRBV11-3 and TRBJ2-1; possibly TRBD2 for D (5 bases). V lost 1 base to trimming and J lost 0 bases, with 10 bases between them. The germline CDR1 and CDR2 sequences are SGHNT and YENEEA. CDR3 length: 16 residues. CDR3 bases: TGTGCCAGCAGCTTAGGAAAGCGGAGCTCCTACAATGAGCAGTTCTTC. Its protein product is CASSLGKRSSYNEQFF.

The J gene is TRBJ2-7, the V gene TRBV19, with 8 positions matching TRBD1. J gave up 6 bases and V 3 bases, and 7 bases lay outside the gene matches. Looked up from germline, CDR1 is LNHDA and CDR2 is SQIVND (reference sequence). This CDR3 region has 14 residues. CDR3 nucleotide sequence: TGTGCCAGTAGTATCGACAGGGGAGCTAGCGAGCAGTACTTC. Amino acid sequence: CASSIDRGASEQYF.

This clone came up a few times. The chain is built from TRBV11-2 and TRBJ1-1, with D possibly TRBD1 on 6 matching bases. Per germline, CDR1 SGHAT and CDR2 FQNNGV. The CDR3 is made up of 13 amino acids. Trimming stripped 0 bases from V and 11 bases from J, with 13 bases between. CDR3: CASSLEWGRGAFF. In DNA form, the CDR3 reads TGTGCCAGCAGCTTAGAGTGGGGGCGCGGGGCTTTCTTT.

The chain is built from TRBV27 and TRBJ2-3; 13 bases map to TRBD2. CDR1 is MNHEY, CDR2 SMNVEV, per germline (reference sequence). The ends lost 3 bases at V and 0 bases at J; junction bases unmatched: 9. CDR3 length: 19 residues. CDR3 residues: CASSFLTSGGPLSTDTQYF. As DNA, the CDR3 is TGTGCCAGCAGTTTCCTGACTAGCGGGGGGCCTCTTAGCACAGATACGCAGTATTTT.

This chain uses TRBV6-5 with TRBJ1-3; D is unresolved. Germline V gives CDR1 MNHEY, CDR2 SVGAGI. This CDR3 is 15 amino acids long. V was pared by 5 bases and J by 0 bases, with 11 bases between. The DNA for the CDR3 is TGTGCCAGCAGTCCTACAGAGTACTCTGGAAACACCATATATTTT. Amino acid sequence: CASSPTEYSGNTIYF.

This chain joins TRBV5-1 and TRBJ1-4; D gene unclear. Trimming left V 3 bases short and J 6 bases short, with 15 bases between. CDR3 length equals 15 residues. CDR1 and CDR2 from the germline V gene are SGHRS and YFSETQ. The CDR3 sequence: CASSSYPGNHEKLFF. In DNA, the CDR3 is TGCGCCAGCAGCTCATACCCGGGGAACCATGAAAAACTGTTTTTT.

The J gene is TRBJ2-7, the V gene TRBV6-5; no clear D gene. The CDR3 is made up of 14 amino acids. Between the trimmed V and J ends, which lost 0 bases and 1 base, there was a span of 7 bases. Looked up from germline, CDR1 is MNHEY and CDR2 is SVGAGI. This chain's CDR3 is CASSYSFTSYEQYF. CDR3 nucleotide sequence: TGTGCCAGCAGTTACTCGTTTACTTCCTACGAGCAGTACTTC.

The V and J genes are TRBV19 and TRBJ1-1; D unclear. V was pared by 1 base and J by 3 bases, with 12 bases between. Germline V gene data show CDR1 as LNHDA and CDR2 as SQIVND (reference sequence). There are 15 residues in the CDR3. CDR3 in amino acids: CASSIGQDFHTEAFF. The DNA for the CDR3 is TGTGCCAGTAGTATAGGCCAGGACTTTCACACTGAAGCTTTCTTT. Supplemented by reference TRBV19 and TRBJ1-1, the full variable domain reads DGGITQSPKYLFRKEGQNVTLSCEQNLNHDAMYWYRQDPGQGLRLIYYSQIVNDFQKGDIAEGYSVSREKKESFPLTVTSAQKNPTAFYLCASSIGQDFHTEAFFGQGTRLTVV.

V usage is TRBV5-6 and J usage is TRBJ2-2, with 11 bases aligning to TRBD2. CDR3 length: 16 residues. V was pared by 4 bases and J by 4 bases, with 6 bases of the junction left unmatched. The germline V gene encodes CDR1 SGHDT and CDR2 YYEEEE. The CDR3 reads CASSPLAGGTTGELFF. For the CDR3, the DNA is TGTGCCAGCAGCCCGTTAGCGGGAGGGACCACCGGGGAGCTGTTTTTT.

The rearrangement uses TRBV7-6 and TRBJ2-1; 8 nucleotides line up with TRBD2. V was clipped by 5 bases and J by 8 bases; unmatched bases: 11. This CDR3 comprises 15 residues. CDR1 is SGHVS and CDR2 is FNYEAQ in the germline V gene. The CDR3, as DNA: TGTGCCAGCAGCAGAGGAGCGGGGGCGTTCGATGAGCAGTTCTTC. Its protein product is CASSRGAGAFDEQFF.

The count of this clone is one. V and J are TRBV10-1 and TRBJ2-1; weak D call: TRBD1 (5 bases). The CDR3 spans 13 residues. V was trimmed by 5 bases and J by 4 bases, leaving 9 bases between them. CDR1 and CDR2 from the germline V gene are WNHNN and SYGVQD (reference sequence). The CDR3 here is CASSSGFYNEQFF. For the CDR3, the DNA is TGCGCCAGCAGTTCAGGGTTTTACAATGAGCAGTTCTTC.

Points on this clone: Other nucleotide sequences from this sample produce the same CDR3. The chain recombines TRBV7-9 with TRBJ1-2; 9 bases fit TRBD1. J gave up 7 bases and V 3 bases, and 3 bases lay outside the gene matches. The CDR3 totals 13 residues. CDR1 and CDR2 from the germline V gene are SEHNR and FQNEAQ (reference sequence). The chain's CDR3 is CASSLGDRVGYTF. As DNA, the CDR3 is TGTGCCAGCAGCTTGGGGGACAGGGTTGGCTACACCTTC.

This clone was picked up a small number of times. The chain combines TRBV30 with TRBJ2-7; maybe TRBD2 (6 bases). The CDR3 loop spans 14 amino acids. Germline V gene data show CDR1 as GTSNPN and CDR2 as SVGIG (reference sequence). V lost 0 bases, J lost 0 bases, and 9 bases lay in between. The CDR3 nucleotides read TGTGCCTGGAGTGTCCAGGGAGGCTCCTACGAGCAGTACTTC. It encodes CAWSVQGGSYEQYF.

CDR3 loop: CASSFGGAKNIQYF. For the CDR3, the DNA is TGTGCCAGCAGCTTCGGCGGGGCCAAAAACATTCAGTACTTC. The V gene is TRBV5-6, the J gene TRBJ2-4; D is possibly TRBD2 (5 bases). The ends were cut back, 2 bases at V and 1 base at J, with 7 bases in the middle. This CDR3 is 14 amino acids long. The germline CDR1 and CDR2 sequences are SGHDT and YYEEEE.

The chain links TRBV10-3 to TRBJ2-7; perhaps TRBD2 as D (6 bases). The germline V gene has CDR1 ENHRY and CDR2 SYGVKD. Deletions cut 0 bases from V and 1 base from J, with 10 bases between. The CDR3 spans 15 residues. In DNA form, the CDR3 reads TGTGCCATCAGTGAGTCTCTAGCGAGATCCTACGAGCAGTACTTC. This translates into CAISESLARSYEQYF.

CDR3 nucleotides: TGTGCCAGCAGCTTAGAGGGGCTCCTAGCCAAAAACATTCAGTACTTC. This codes for CASSLEGLLAKNIQYF. V gene TRBV7-8 combines with J gene TRBJ2-4, with TRBD1 as a possible D gene (5 bases). This CDR3 is 16 amino acids long. Germline V gene data show CDR1 as SGHVS and CDR2 as FQNEAQ. V was clipped by 1 base and J by 0 bases, with 10 bases between them.

The rearrangement joins TRBV4-1 to TRBJ2-7, with 9 bases fitting TRBD1. Germline V lookup: CDR1 MGHRA, CDR2 YSYEKL. CDR3 length: 16 amino acids. J was trimmed by 2 bases and V by 2 bases; bases with no gene match: 7. This chain's CDR3 is CASSQILQGAPYEQYF. CDR3 in DNA: TGCGCCAGCAGCCAAATCCTACAGGGGGCACCCTACGAGCAGTACTTC.

The V and J genes are TRBV18 and TRBJ2-7; TRBD1 matches 8 bases. J lost 2 bases, V lost 3 bases, and 6 bases had no gene match. The CDR3 runs to 15 residues. Germline assignment: CDR1 KGHSH and CDR2 LQKENI. The CDR3 here is CASSPRQGATYEQYF. The CDR3 bases are TGTGCCAGCTCACCCCGGCAGGGGGCAACCTACGAGCAGTACTTC.

The rearrangement joins TRBV4-1 to TRBJ1-1, with 8 positions matching TRBD1. Losses at the gene ends were 4 bases for V and 5 bases for J; bases not matched to a gene: 9. Looked up from germline, CDR1 is MGHRA and CDR2 is YSYEKL. The CDR3 spans 15 residues. CDR3 in DNA: TGCGCCAGCAGCCTCACACAGGGGGACTCGACTGAAGCTTTCTTT. Amino acids: CASSLTQGDSTEAFF.